Listed below are T cell receptor beta chains from one sample, sequenced in a study of blood T cell repertoires in COVID-19. Sequencing used immunoSEQ multiplex PCR; TCRdb keeps in-frame clones, though not all of them. In the table there are 110,000 to 150,000 clones, 70% to 80% of which are singletons. The specimen sequenced was peripheral blood. Receptors were obtained from a man aged 55-75 years with acute or convalescent COVID-19. Each CDR3 is given with its conserved first and last residue. D genes are given only for firm matches. A clone size is listed for some rows: how often the clone was seen (once, few, many), or a class if it is expanded.

J gene | D gene | clone size | V gene | CDR3 DNA | CDR3 protein
TRBJ2-1 | NA | few | TRBV6-5 | TGTGCCAGCAGTTACTCATCGGGGAGTCGTCGGTTCTTC | CASSYSSGSRRFF
TRBJ2-3 | TRBD2 | NA | TRBV5-4 | TGTGCCAGCAGATACAGCGGGAGAGGCACAGATACGCAGTATTTT | CASRYSGRGTDTQYF
TRBJ2-7 | TRBD1 | few | TRBV30 | TGTGCCTTTAGCTCGGGACAGCCGTACGAGCAGTACTTC | CAFSSGQPYEQYF
TRBJ2-6 | NA | few | TRBV7-8 | TGTGCCAGCAGCCAGGGGAGGTGGGGGGCCAACGTCCTGACTTTC | CASSQGRWGANVLTF
TRBJ2-3 | TRBD1 | NA | TRBV3-1/TRBV3-2 | TGTGCCAGCAGCCAACAAGGACAGGGGCGCACAGATACGCAGTATTTT | CASSQQGQGRTDTQYF
TRBJ2-5 | TRBD2 | NA | TRBV5-1 | TGCGCCAGCAGCTTCAGCCGGGAGGGGAAGACCCAGTACTTC | CASSFSREGKTQYF
TRBJ1-6 | TRBD1 | NA | TRBV3-1/TRBV3-2 | TGTGCCAGCAGCCAGGGGACAGCTGATAATTCACCCCTCCACTTT | CASSQGTADNSPLHF
TRBJ2-7 | NA | NA | TRBV28 | TGTGCCAGCAGTCCCGGGGGGCCCAGCTACTACGAGCAGTACTTC | CASSPGGPSYYEQYF
TRBJ2-7 | NA | NA | TRBV6-6 | TGTGCCAGCAGTTATACCCCGGACACCTTCTACGAGCAGTACTTC | CASSYTPDTFYEQYF
TRBJ2-1 | NA | few | TRBV6-5 | TGTGCCAGCACCCGGGGGTTCAATGAGCAGTTCTTC | CASTRGFNEQFF
TRBJ2-2 | TRBD1 | NA | TRBV6-6 | TGTGCCAGCAGCCTACTCACAGGGGGAAACACCGGGGAGCTGTTTTTT | CASSLLTGGNTGELFF
TRBJ2-2 | NA | NA | TRBV24-1 | TGTGCCACCAGTGATACGGCAGGGTATGCCGGGGAGCTGTTTTTT | CATSDTAGYAGELFF
TRBJ1-1 | NA | NA | TRBV5-4 | TGTGCCAGCAGCGTACAGGGAAACACTGAAGCTTTCTTT | CASSVQGNTEAFF
TRBJ1-6 | TRBD1 | NA | TRBV7-9 | TGTGCCAGCAGCCGGGACAGGGCCAATTCACCCCTCCACTTT | CASSRDRANSPLHF
TRBJ1-6 | NA | once | TRBV7-2 | TGTGCCAGCAGCTTAATTCGGACAGAGAATTCACCCCTCCACTTT | CASSLIRTENSPLHF
TRBJ1-2 | NA | NA | TRBV4-2 | TGTGCCAGCAGCCAAGATGAGAATGGCTACACCTTC | CASSQDENGYTF
TRBJ2-5 | NA | NA | TRBV12-2 | TGTGCAAGTCGCTTAGTAATGGGCGGGAGAGGGCCCGAAGAGACCCAGTACTTC | CASRLVMGGRGPEETQYF
TRBJ1-1 | TRBD1 | once | TRBV10-1 | TGCGCCAGCAGACTGGACAGGGACGACACTGAAGCTTTCTTT | CASRLDRDDTEAFF
TRBJ1-1 | NA | NA | TRBV9 | TGTGCCAGCAGCGTAGGGCCGGGGGTCACTGAAGCTTTCTTT | CASSVGPGVTEAFF
TRBJ2-2 | NA | NA | TRBV19 | TGTGCCAGTAGTATTGGAGCGTACACCGGGGAGCTGTTTTTT | CASSIGAYTGELFF
TRBJ2-7 | NA | NA | TRBV6-5 | TGTGCCAGCAGCGAGCAGGGATACGAGCAGTACTTC | CASSEQGYEQYF
TRBJ1-5 | NA | few | TRBV30 | TGTGCCTGGAGTCCCCCCCCAGGCCGGAATCAGCCCCAGCATTTT | CAWSPPPGRNQPQHF
TRBJ1-2 | TRBD1 | NA | TRBV19 | TGTGCCAGTACCCTGGGTGAAGGACAGGGCTATGGCTACACCTTC | CASTLGEGQGYGYTF
TRBJ2-6 | NA | NA | TRBV27 | TGTGCCAGCAGCCTCCAGGGATCTGGGGCCAACGTCCTGACTTTC | CASSLQGSGANVLTF
TRBJ2-2 | NA | NA | TRBV24-1 | TGTGCCACCTCCCTCCGGGGGGCCAACCCCGGGGAGCTGTTTTTT | CATSLRGANPGELFF
TRBJ1-2 | TRBD1 | NA | TRBV30 | TGTGCCTGGAGCGGGGGACAGGGGGGTTACTATGGCTACACCTTC | CAWSGGQGGYYGYTF
TRBJ2-1 | TRBD2 | NA | TRBV19 | TGTGCCAGTAGTAGGGGACTAGCGGGAGCGGCCTCCTACAATGAGCAGTTCTTC | CASSRGLAGAASYNEQFF
TRBJ1-4 | NA | NA | TRBV5-1 | TGCGCCAGCAGCTTCGACAGTACTAATGAAAAACTGTTTTTT | CASSFDSTNEKLFF
TRBJ2-7 | NA | few | TRBV19 | TGTGCCAGTAGTATGGCGTGGGGAGACTACGAGCAGTACTTC | CASSMAWGDYEQYF
TRBJ2-7 | TRBD1 | NA | TRBV5-4 | TGTGCCAGCAGCTTCTTAGGACAGGGGGCCTACGAGCAGTACTTC | CASSFLGQGAYEQYF
TRBJ1-2 | NA | NA | TRBV5-1 | TGCGCCAGCAGCTTGACCCTAGATGGCTACACCTTC | CASSLTLDGYTF
TRBJ1-1 | NA | NA | TRBV5-1 | TGCGCCAGCAGCGTGGCCCTCTCGAACACTGAAGCTTTCTTT | CASSVALSNTEAFF
TRBJ2-3 | NA | NA | TRBV7-9 | TGTGCCAGCAGCCCCAGGGCAAGGAGCACAGATACGCAGTATTTT | CASSPRARSTDTQYF
TRBJ1-6 | TRBD1 | NA | TRBV7-2 | TGTGCCAGCAGCTTGGGGACAGGGGTGAATTCACCCCTCCACTTT | CASSLGTGVNSPLHF
TRBJ2-7 | NA | NA | TRBV3-1/TRBV3-2 | TGTGCCAGCAGCCTCCTGAGTTACGAGCAGTACTTC | CASSLLSYEQYF
TRBJ2-7 | NA | once | TRBV21-1 | TGTGCCAGCAGCAAGCCGGCAGACAGGGGGCTGACTAGCGGGACTAGCTACGAGCAGTACTTC | CASSKPADRGLTSGTSYEQYF
TRBJ1-1 | NA | NA | TRBV7-9 | TGTGCCAGCAACATAGGGGGGGACACTGAAGCTTTCTTT | CASNIGGDTEAFF
TRBJ2-7 | NA | NA | TRBV3-1/TRBV3-2 | TGTGCCAGCAGCCCGGACAGTGGTTTGTACTTC | CASSPDSGLYF
TRBJ2-2 | NA | NA | TRBV28 | TGTGCCAGCAGTCTAAGGGTGGGGAGAACCGGGGAGCTGTTTTTT | CASSLRVGRTGELFF
TRBJ2-6 | NA | NA | TRBV6-5 | TGTGCCAGCAGCTTACAGGGAGCTGGGGCCAACGTCCTGACTTTC | CASSLQGAGANVLTF
TRBJ2-7 | TRBD1 | NA | TRBV7-9 | TGTGCCAGCAGCTTAGGAGGACAGGGGGCGAAGGAGCAGTACTTC | CASSLGGQGAKEQYF
TRBJ2-3 | TRBD2 | NA | TRBV4-3 | TGCGCCAGCAGCCAAGCTGCCGCGAGCGGGAGAGCAGATACGCAGTATTTT | CASSQAAASGRADTQYF
TRBJ2-1 | TRBD1 | NA | TRBV6-4 | TGTGCCAGCAGTGACTCGAGTCCCGGGGACAGCGTCTACAATGAGCAGTTCTTC | CASSDSSPGDSVYNEQFF
TRBJ1-3 | NA | few | TRBV7-3 | TGTGCCAGCAGCTTACGAGGGCAGGCCCTGGGAAACACCATATATTTT | CASSLRGQALGNTIYF